This T cell receptor (beta chain) appears in the sequencing data of a study of blood T cells in healthy people across ages. It was with a sample-barcoded 5' primer and a J-beta primer mix that a second PCR of roughly 7 to 12 cycles was run. TCRdb redid the calling of the 5' RACE reads with MiXCR, one entry per CDR3 protein. The repertoire holds fewer than 1,200,000 distinct CDR3 sequences, with under 30% as singletons. This clonotype was counted only a few times. The length of the CDR3 is 15 residues. The germline V gene has CDR1 SNHLY and CDR2 FYNNEI. These data were likewise used in another study, on T cells of mothers and their children. That work adds: Nine systemically healthy Caucasian donors: three mothers, six children.

What was sequenced was blood. The chain couples TRBV2 to TRBJ2-5; 7 bases line up with TRBD1. The DNA end favors TRBJ2-1, so the J call may be wrong. This receptor was taken from a girl aged 2 to 9 in good health. The CDR3 sequence: CASSELAQGVNEQFF. The CDR3 DNA follows: TGTGCCAGCAGTGAACTAGCCCAGGGGGTCAATGAGCAGTTCTTC.